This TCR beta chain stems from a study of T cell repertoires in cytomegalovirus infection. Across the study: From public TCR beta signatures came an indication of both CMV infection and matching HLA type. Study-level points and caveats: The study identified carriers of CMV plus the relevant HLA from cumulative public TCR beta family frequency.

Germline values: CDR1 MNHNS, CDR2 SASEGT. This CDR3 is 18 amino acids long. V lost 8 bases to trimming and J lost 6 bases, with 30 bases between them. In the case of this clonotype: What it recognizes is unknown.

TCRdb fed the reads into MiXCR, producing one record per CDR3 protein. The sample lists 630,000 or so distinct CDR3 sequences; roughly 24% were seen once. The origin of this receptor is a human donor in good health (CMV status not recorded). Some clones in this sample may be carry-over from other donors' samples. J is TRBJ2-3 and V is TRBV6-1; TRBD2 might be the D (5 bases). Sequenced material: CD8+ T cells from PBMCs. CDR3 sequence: CASYPGGGVSILGDTQYF. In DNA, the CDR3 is TGTGCCAGCTACCCCGGAGGTGGTGTTTCCATCTTAGGTGATACGCAGTATTTT.